This TCR beta chain was sequenced in a study of type 1 and type 2 diabetes patients. CDR3 length: 14 amino acids. Trimming took off 6 bases at V and 1 base at J, with 11 bases between the two ends. Germline V gene sequence: CDR1 LNHDA, CDR2 SQIVND (reference sequence). Each participant gave 8 to 10 milliliters of peripheral blood. Genomic DNA was the PCR template. Multiplex PCR with 30 forward and 13 reverse primers amplified the TCR beta CDR3. TCRdb reprocessed the multiplex PCR reads with MiXCR, giving one entry per CDR3 protein. This table has about 250,000 distinct CDR3 sequences, more than 40% appearing once.

The sequence was obtained from a man aged 18 to 35 with type 2 diabetes. Sequencing input: peripheral blood mononuclear cells (PBMCs). This chain joins TRBV19 and TRBJ2-3; perhaps TRBD1 as D (5 bases). CDR3 in amino acids: CASRGATRTDTQYF. The CDR3 DNA reads TGTGCCAGTAGAGGGGCTACCCGCACAGATACGCAGTATTTT.